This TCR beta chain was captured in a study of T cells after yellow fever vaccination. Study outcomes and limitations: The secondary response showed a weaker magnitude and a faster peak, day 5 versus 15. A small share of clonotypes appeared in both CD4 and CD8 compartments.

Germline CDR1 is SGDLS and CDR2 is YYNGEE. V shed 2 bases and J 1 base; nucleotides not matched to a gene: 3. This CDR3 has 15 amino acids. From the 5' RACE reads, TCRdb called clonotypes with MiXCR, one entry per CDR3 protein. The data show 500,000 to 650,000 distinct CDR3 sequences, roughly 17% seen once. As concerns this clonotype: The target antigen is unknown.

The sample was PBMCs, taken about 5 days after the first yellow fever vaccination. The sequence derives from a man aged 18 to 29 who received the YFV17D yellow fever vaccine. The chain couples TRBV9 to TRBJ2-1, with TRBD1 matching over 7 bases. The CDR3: CASSVGDRSYNEQFF. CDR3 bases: TGTGCCAGCAGCGTGGGGGACAGATCCTACAATGAGCAGTTCTTC.